This TCR beta chain was recorded in a study of radiotherapy plus CTLA-4 blockade in lung cancer. This clone is medium-sized in the sample. The CDR3 totals 15 residues. The ends were cut back, 1 base at V and 4 bases at J, with 13 bases in the middle. Germline V CDR1 and CDR2: SGHNT, YYREEE (reference sequence). TCRdb's table, derived via immunoSEQ multiplex PCR, lists solely in-frame clones and lacks some. The sample has more than 30,000 clones; roughly 70% are singletons. V usage is TRBV5-4 and J usage is TRBJ2-3; weak D call: TRBD2 (5 bases). This specimen consisted of peripheral blood, obtained from a patient treated with radiotherapy plus ipilimumab. This TCR was sampled from a human donor with non-small cell lung cancer who had stable disease on radiotherapy plus ipilimumab. CDR3 coding DNA: TGTGCCAGCAGCTTGCAGCGGCAGCGCCCAGATACGCAGTATTTT. It specifies CASSLQRQRPDTQYF.